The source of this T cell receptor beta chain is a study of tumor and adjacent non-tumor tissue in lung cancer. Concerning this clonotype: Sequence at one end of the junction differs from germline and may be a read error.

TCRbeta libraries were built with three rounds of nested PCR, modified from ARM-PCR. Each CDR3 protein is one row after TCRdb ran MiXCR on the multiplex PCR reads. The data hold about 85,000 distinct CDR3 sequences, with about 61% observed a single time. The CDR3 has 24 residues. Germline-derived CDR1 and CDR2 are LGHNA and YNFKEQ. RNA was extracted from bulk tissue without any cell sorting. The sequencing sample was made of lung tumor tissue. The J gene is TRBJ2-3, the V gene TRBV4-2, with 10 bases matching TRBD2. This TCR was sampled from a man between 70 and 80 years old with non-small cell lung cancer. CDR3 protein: CASSQASQPPGTSGAGPGADTHYF. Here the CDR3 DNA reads TGTGCCAGTAGCCAAGCTTCCCAACCTCCCGGAACTAGCGGGGCGGGGCCAGGGGCAGATACGCATTATTTT.